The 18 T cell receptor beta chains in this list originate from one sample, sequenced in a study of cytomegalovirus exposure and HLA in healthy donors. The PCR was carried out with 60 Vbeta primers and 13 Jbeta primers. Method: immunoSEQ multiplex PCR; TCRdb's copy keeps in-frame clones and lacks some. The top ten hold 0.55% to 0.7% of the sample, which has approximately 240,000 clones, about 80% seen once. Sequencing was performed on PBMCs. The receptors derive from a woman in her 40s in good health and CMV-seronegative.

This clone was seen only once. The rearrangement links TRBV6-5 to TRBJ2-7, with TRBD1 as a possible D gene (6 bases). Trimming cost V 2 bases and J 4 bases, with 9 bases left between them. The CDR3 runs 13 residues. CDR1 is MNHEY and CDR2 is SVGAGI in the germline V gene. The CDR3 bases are TGTGCCAGCAGTTACACAGGGCGGTACGAGCAGTACTTC. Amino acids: CASSYTGRYEQYF.

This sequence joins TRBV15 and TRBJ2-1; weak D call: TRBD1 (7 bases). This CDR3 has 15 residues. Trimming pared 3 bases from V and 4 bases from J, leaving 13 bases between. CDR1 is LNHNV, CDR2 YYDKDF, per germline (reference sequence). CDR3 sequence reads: CATSSGGTAYNEQFF. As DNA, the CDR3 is TGTGCCACCAGCAGCGGCGGGACAGCATACAATGAGCAGTTCTTC.

CDR3 bases: TGTGCCAGCAGTGTCAGCGGGGCGCCTTACGAGCAGTACTTC. Amino acid sequence: CASSVSGAPYEQYF. The rearrangement joins TRBV6-1 to TRBJ2-7; TRBD2 matches at 7 bases. Germline CDR1 is MNHNS and CDR2 is SASEGT. The V segment lost 4 bases and the J segment 4 bases; nucleotides outside the gene matches: 7. The CDR3 has 14 residues.

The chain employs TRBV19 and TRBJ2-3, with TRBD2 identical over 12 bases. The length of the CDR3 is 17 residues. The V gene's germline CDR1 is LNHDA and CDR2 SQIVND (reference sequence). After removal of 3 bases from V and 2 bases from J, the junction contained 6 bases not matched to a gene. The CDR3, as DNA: TGTGCCAGTAGTATTTGGACTAGCGGGGTGTCCACAGATACGCAGTATTTT. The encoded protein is CASSIWTSGVSTDTQYF.

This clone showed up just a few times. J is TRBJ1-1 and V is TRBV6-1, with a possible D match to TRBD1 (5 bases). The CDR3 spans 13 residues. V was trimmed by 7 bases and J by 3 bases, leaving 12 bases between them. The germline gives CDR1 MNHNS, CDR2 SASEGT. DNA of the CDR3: TGTGCCAGCACCGCTTCGGGGGACACTGAAGCTTTCTTT. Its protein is CASTASGDTEAFF.

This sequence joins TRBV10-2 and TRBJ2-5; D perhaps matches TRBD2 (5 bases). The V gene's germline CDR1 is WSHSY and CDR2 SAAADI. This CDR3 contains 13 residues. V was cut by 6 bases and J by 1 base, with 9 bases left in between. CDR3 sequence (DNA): TGCGCCAGCAGGGAGGACTCCCAAGAGACCCAGTACTTC. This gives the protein CASREDSQETQYF.

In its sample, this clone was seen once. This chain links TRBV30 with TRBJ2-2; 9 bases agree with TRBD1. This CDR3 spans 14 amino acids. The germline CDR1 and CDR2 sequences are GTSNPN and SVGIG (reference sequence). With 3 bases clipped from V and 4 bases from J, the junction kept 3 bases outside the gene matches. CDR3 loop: CAWSRDRATGELFF. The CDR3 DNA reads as TGTGCCTGGAGCCGGGACAGGGCCACCGGGGAGCTGTTTTTT.

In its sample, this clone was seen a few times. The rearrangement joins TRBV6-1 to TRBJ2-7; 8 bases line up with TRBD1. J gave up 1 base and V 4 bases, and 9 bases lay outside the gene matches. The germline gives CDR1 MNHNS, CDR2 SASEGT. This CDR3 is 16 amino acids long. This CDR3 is CASSGRRDRFSYEQYF. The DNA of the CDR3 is TGTGCCAGCAGTGGACGCCGGGACAGGTTTTCCTACGAGCAGTACTTC.

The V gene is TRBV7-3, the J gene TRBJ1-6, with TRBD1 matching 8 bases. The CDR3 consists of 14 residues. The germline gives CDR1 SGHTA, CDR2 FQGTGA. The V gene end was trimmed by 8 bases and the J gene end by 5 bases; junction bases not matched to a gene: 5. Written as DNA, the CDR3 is TGTGCCAGCGACAGGGGCCCACATAATTCACCCCTCCACTTT. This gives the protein CASDRGPHNSPLHF.

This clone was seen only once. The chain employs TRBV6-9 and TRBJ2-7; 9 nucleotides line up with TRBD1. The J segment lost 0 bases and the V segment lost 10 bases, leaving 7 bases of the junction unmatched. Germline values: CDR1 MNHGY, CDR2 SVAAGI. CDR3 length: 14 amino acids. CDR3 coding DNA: TGTGCCATCACAGGACAGGGGACCTCCTACGAGCAGTACTTC. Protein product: CAITGQGTSYEQYF.

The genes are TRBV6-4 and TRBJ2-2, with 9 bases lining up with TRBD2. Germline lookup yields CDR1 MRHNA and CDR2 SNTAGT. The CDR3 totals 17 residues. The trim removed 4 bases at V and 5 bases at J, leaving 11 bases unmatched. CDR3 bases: TGTGCCAGCAGTGCCCACGGCGGGGGGGCCCGAACCGGGGAGCTGTTTTTT. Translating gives CASSAHGGGARTGELFF.

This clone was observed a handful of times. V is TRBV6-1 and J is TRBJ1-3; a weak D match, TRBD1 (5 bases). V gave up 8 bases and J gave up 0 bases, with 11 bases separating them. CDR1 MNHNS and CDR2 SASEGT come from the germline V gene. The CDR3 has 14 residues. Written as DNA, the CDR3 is TGTGCCAGCGGCGTACAGGCCTCTGGAAACACCATATATTTT. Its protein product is CASGVQASGNTIYF.

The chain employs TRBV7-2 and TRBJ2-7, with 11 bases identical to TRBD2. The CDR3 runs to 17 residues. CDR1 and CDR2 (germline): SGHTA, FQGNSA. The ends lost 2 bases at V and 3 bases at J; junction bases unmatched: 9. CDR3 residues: CASSLYLTSGELYEQYF. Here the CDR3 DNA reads TGTGCCAGCAGCTTATACTTGACTAGCGGGGAACTCTACGAGCAGTACTTC.

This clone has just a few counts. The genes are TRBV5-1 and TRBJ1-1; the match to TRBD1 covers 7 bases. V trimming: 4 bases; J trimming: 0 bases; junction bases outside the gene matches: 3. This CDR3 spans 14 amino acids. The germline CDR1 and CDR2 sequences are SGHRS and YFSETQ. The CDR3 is CASSRGQLNTEAFF. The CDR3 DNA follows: TGCGCCAGCAGCCGGGGACAGCTGAACACTGAAGCTTTCTTT.

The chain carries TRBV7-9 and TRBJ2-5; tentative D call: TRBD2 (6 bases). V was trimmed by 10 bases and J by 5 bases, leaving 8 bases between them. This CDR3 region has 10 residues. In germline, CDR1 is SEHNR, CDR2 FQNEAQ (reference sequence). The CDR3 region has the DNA TGTGCCACAGGAGGGGAGACCCAGTACTTC. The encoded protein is CATGGETQYF.

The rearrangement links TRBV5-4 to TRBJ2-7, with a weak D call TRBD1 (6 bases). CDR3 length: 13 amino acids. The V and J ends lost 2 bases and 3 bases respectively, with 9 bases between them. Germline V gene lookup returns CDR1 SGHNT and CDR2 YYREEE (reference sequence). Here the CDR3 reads CASSFPDSYEQYF. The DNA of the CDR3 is TGTGCCAGCAGCTTCCCGGACAGCTACGAGCAGTACTTC.

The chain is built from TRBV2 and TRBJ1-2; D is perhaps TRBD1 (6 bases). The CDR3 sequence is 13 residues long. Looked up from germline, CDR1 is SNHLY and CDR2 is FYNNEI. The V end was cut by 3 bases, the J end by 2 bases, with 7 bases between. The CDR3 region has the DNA TGTGCCAGCAGTGACGGACAGAACTATGGCTACACCTTC. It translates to CASSDGQNYGYTF.

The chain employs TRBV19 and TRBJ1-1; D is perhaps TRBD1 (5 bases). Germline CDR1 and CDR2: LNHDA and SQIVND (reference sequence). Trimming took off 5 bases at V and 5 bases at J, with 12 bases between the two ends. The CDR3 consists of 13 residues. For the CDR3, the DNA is TGTGCCAGTAGTCTAAGGGGTGTGACTGAAGCTTTCTTT. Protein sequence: CASSLRGVTEAFF.